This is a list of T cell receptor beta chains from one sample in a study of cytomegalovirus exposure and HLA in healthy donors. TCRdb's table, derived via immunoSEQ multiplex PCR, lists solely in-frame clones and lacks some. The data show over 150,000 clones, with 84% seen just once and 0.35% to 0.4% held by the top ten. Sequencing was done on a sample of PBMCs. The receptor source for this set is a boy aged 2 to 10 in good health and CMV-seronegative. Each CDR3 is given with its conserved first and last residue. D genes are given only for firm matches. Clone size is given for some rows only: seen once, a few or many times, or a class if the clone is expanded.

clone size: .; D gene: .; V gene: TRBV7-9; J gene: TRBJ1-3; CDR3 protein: CASSHGGQISGNTIYF; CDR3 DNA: TGTGCCAGCAGCCATGGTGGCCAGATCTCTGGAAACACCATATATTTT
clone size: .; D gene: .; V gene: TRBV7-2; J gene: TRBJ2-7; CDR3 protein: CASSFTGSSYEQYF; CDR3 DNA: TGTGCCAGCAGCTTTACGGGAAGCTCCTACGAGCAGTACTTC
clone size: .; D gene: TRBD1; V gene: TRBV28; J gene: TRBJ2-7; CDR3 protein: CASSSGQSYEQYF; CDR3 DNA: TGTGCCAGCAGTTCGGGACAGTCCTACGAGCAGTACTTC
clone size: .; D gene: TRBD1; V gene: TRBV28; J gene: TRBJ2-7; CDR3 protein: CASSRTGGSSYEQYF; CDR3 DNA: TGTGCCAGCAGCCGGACAGGGGGTAGTTCCTACGAGCAGTACTTC
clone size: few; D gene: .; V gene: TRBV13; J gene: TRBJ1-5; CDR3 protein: CASSSLDQPQHF; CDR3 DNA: TGTGCCAGCAGCTCATTAGATCAGCCCCAGCATTTT
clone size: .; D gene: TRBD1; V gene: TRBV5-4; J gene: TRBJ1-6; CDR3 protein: CASSLARGGDSPLHF; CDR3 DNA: TGTGCCAGCAGCTTGGCCAGAGGGGGCGATTCACCCCTCCACTTT
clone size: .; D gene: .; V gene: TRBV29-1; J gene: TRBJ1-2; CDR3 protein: CSAIAGDYGYTF; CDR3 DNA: TGCAGCGCGATAGCAGGGGACTATGGCTACACCTTC
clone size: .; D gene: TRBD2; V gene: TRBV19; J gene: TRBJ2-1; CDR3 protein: CASTPGTSASSYNEQFF; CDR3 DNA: TGTGCCAGTACTCCGGGGACTAGCGCTAGCTCCTACAATGAGCAGTTCTTC
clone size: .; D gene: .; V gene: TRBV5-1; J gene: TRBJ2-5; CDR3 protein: CASSTGSIQETQYF; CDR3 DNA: TGCGCCAGCAGCACGGGGTCCATCCAAGAGACCCAGTACTTC
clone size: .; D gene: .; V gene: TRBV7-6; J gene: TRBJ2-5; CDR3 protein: CASSPRGETQYF; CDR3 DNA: TGTGCCAGCAGCCCTCGGGGAGAGACCCAGTACTTC
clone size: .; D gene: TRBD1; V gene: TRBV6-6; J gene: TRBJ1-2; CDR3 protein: CASTLHPGQGFPYTF; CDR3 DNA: TGTGCCAGCACCTTACACCCTGGACAGGGTTTTCCCTACACCTTC
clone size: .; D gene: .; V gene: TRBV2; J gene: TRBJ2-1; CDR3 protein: CASSFSSPPQNEQFF; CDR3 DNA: TGTGCCAGCAGCTTTAGTAGCCCTCCCCAGAATGAGCAGTTCTTC
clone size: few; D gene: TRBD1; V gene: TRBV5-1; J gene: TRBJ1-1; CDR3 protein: CASSLTGGTGPTEAFF; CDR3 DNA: TGCGCCAGCAGCTTAACAGGGGGGACAGGTCCCACTGAAGCTTTCTTT
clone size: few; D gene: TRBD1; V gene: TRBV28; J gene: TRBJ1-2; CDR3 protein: CASSLGQGAFGYTF; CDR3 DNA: TGTGCCAGCAGTCTCGGACAGGGGGCCTTCGGCTACACCTTC
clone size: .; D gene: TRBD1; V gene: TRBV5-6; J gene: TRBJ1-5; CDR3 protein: CASSLGTGYSNQPQHF; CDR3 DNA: TGTGCCAGCAGCTTAGGGACAGGTTATAGCAATCAGCCCCAGCATTTT
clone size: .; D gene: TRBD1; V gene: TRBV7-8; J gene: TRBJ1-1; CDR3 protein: CASSSGQLNTEAFF; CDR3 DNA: TGTGCCAGCAGCTCGGGACAGCTGAACACTGAAGCTTTCTTT
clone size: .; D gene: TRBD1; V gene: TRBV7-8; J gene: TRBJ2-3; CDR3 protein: CASRKGRTGVADTQYF; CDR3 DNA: TGTGCCAGCCGCAAGGGGAGGACAGGGGTAGCAGATACGCAGTATTTT
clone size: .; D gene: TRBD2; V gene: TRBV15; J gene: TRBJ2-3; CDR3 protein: CATSRAELPLTSGSTDTQYF; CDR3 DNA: TGTGCCACCAGCAGAGCAGAATTACCACTAACTAGCGGGAGCACAGATACGCAGTATTTT
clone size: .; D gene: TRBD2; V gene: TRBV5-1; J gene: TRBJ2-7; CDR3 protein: CASSLSGRQEQYF; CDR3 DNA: TGCGCCAGCAGCTTAAGCGGGAGGCAAGAGCAGTACTTC
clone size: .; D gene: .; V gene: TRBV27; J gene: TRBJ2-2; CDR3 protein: CASSFNLNTGELFF; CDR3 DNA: TGTGCCAGCAGTTTCAATTTGAACACCGGGGAGCTGTTTTTT
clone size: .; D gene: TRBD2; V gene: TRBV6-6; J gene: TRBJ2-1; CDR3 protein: CASSYSRTSGKNEQFF; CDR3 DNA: TGTGCCAGCAGTTACTCGAGAACTAGCGGTAAGAATGAGCAGTTCTTC
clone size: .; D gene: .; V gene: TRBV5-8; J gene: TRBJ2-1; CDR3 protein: CASSLLFNEQFF; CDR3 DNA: TGTGCCAGCAGCTTGCTGTTCAATGAGCAGTTCTTC
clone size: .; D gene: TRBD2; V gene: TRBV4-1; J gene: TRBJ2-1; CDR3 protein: CASSQEGGASGRAEQFF; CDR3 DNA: TGCGCCAGCAGCCAAGAGGGGGGGGCTAGCGGGAGAGCTGAGCAGTTCTTC
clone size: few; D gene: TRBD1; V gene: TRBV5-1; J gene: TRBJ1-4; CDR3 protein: CASSPQPGTVNEKLFF; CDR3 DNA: TGCGCCAGCAGCCCACAGCCCGGGACAGTTAATGAAAAACTGTTTTTT
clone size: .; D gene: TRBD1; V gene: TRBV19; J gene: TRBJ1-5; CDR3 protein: CASSIGDSFSNQPQHF; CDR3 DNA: TGTGCCAGTAGTATAGGGGACAGCTTTAGCAATCAGCCCCAGCATTTT
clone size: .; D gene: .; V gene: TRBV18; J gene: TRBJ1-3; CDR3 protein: CASSPDRGNTIYF; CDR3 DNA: TGTGCCAGCTCCCCAGACAGGGGAAACACCATATATTTT
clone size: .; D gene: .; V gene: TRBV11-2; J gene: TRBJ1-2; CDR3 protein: CASSLGEGTQTNYGYTF; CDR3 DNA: TGTGCCAGCAGCTTAGGGGAGGGGACCCAAACTAACTATGGCTACACCTTC
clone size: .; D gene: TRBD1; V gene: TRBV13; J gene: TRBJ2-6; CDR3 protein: CASRDQGAWANVLTF; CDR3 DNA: TGTGCCAGCAGGGATCAGGGGGCTTGGGCCAACGTCCTGACTTTC
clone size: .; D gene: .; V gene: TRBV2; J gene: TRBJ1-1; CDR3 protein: CASRAGTWDTEAFF; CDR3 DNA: TGTGCCAGCAGGGCCGGGACATGGGACACTGAAGCTTTCTTT
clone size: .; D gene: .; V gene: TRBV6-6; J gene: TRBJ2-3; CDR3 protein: CASTVLGGFTDTQYF; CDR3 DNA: TGTGCCAGCACGGTACTAGGAGGTTTCACAGATACGCAGTATTTT
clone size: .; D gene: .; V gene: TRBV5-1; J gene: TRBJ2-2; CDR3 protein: CASSLGGVNTGELFF; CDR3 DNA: TGCGCCAGCAGCTTAGGGGGAGTGAACACCGGGGAGCTGTTTTTT
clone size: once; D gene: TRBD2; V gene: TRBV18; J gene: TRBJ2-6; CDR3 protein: CASSPGRAGANVLTF; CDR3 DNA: TGTGCCAGCTCACCAGGGAGGGCTGGGGCCAACGTCCTGACTTTC
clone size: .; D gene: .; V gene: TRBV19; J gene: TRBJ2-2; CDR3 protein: CASSIGRGNTGELFF; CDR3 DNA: TGTGCCAGTAGTATCGGCAGGGGGAACACCGGGGAGCTGTTTTTT
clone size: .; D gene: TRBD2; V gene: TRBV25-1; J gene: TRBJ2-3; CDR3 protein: CASSYLAGRGDTQYF; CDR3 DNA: TGTGCCAGCAGTTATCTAGCGGGAAGGGGAGATACGCAGTATTTT
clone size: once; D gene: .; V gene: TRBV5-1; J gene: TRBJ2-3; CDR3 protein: CASSIRQDTDTQYF; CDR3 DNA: TGCGCCAGCAGCATCCGACAAGATACAGATACGCAGTATTTT
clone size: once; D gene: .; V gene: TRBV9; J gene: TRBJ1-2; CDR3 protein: CASSVDRAGLSYGYTF; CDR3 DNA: TGTGCCAGCAGCGTAGACAGAGCAGGGTTATCCTATGGCTACACCTTC
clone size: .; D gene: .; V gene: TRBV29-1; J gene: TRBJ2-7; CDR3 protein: CSGTLTGSYEQYF; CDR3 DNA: TGCAGCGGCACTTTGACAGGCTCCTACGAGCAGTACTTC
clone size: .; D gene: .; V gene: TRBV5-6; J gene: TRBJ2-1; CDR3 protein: CAGSLPPGEQFF; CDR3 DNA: TGTGCCGGCAGCCTACCCCCTGGTGAGCAGTTCTTC
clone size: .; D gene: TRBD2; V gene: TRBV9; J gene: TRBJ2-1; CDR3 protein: CASSPRTSGSYNEQFF; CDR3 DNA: TGTGCCAGCAGCCCCCGGACTAGCGGGAGCTACAATGAGCAGTTCTTC
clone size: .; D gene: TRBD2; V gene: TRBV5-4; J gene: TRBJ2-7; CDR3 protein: CASSLVAAGGSYEQYF; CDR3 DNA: TGTGCCAGCAGCTTGGTCGCGGCGGGAGGGTCCTACGAGCAGTACTTC
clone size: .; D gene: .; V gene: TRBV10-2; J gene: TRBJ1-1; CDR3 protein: CASGRDRGTEAFF; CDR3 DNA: TGCGCCAGCGGGAGGGACCGAGGGACTGAAGCTTTCTTT
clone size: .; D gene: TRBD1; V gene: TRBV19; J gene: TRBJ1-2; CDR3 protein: CASSIKGETGKHYGYTF; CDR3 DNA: TGTGCCAGTAGTATAAAGGGGGAGACAGGGAAGCACTATGGCTACACCTTC
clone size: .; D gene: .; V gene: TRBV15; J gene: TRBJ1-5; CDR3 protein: CATSSFLWGHNNQPQHF; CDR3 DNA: TGTGCCACCAGCAGTTTCTTATGGGGACACAACAATCAGCCCCAGCATTTT
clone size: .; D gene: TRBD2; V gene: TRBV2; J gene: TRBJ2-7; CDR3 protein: CASSHGGTRRGEQYF; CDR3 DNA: TGTGCCAGCAGCCACGGCGGGACTAGGAGGGGCGAGCAGTACTTC
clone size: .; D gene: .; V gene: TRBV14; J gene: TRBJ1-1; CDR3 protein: CASSQEGVRGAFF; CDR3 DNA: TGTGCCAGCAGCCAAGAAGGGGTGCGGGGAGCTTTCTTT
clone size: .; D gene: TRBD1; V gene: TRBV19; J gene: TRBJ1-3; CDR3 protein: CASSIVTGPSGNTIYF; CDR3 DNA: TGTGCCAGTAGTATTGTGACAGGGCCGTCTGGAAACACCATATATTTT
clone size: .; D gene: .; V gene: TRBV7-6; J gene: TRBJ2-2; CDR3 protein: CASTRLAATGELFF; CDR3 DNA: TGTGCCAGCACCCGATTAGCGGCCACCGGGGAGCTGTTTTTT
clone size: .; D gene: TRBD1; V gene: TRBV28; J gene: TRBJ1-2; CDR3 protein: CASTTTGGRGLSGYTF; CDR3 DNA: TGTGCCAGCACAACTACAGGGGGCCGAGGTTTAAGTGGCTACACCTTC
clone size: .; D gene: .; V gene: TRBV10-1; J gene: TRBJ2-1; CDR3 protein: CASSEEGGIYNEQFF; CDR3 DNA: TGCGCCAGCAGTGAGGAGGGAGGCATATACAATGAGCAGTTCTTC
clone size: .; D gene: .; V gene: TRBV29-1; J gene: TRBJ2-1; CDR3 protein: CSGGGAMSSYNEQFF; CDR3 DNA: TGCAGCGGGGGTGGGGCCATGAGCTCCTACAATGAGCAGTTCTTC
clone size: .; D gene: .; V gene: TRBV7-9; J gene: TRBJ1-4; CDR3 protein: CASSITGWELFF; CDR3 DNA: TGTGCCAGCAGCATTACAGGGTGGGAACTGTTTTTT
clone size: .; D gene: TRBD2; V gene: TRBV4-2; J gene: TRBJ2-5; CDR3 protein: CASSQDPELAGRETQYF; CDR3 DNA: TGTGCCAGCAGCCAAGATCCGGAGCTAGCGGGACGAGAGACCCAGTACTTC
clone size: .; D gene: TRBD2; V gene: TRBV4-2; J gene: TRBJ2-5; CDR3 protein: CASSQPSGRAIQETQYF; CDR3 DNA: TGTGCCAGCAGCCAGCCTAGCGGGAGGGCCATTCAAGAGACCCAGTACTTC
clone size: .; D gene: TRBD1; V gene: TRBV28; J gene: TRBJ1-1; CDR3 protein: CASARPGQGGPNTEAFF; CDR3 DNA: TGTGCCAGCGCCCGTCCTGGACAGGGGGGACCCAACACTGAAGCTTTCTTT
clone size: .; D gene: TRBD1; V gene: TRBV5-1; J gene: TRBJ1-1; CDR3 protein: CASSSRTGRNTEAFF; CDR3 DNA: TGCGCCAGCAGTTCGCGGACAGGGCGTAACACTGAAGCTTTCTTT